This paragraph covers one T cell receptor (beta chain) sequence. Its target is not known. V lost 4 bases to trimming and J lost 13 bases; unmatched junction nucleotides: 12. Germline V gives CDR1 SEHNR, CDR2 FQNEAQ (reference sequence). This CDR3 is built from 13 residues. The data were produced by immunoSEQ multiplex PCR, yet TCRdb's version contains in-frame clones alone and is incomplete. The sample lists a few thousand clones, 65% to 90% occurring once. The data were taken from a study of immune evolution from preneoplasia to lung adenocarcinoma. Whole-study results and caveats: Normal lung had the highest top T cell clone frequencies. Later-stage lesions seemingly showed higher T cell density and diversity than normal lung.

Input material: FFPE invasive lung adenocarcinoma tissue. This TCR derives from a person in their fifties with lung adenocarcinoma. The rearrangement links TRBV7-9 to TRBJ2-7; 8 nucleotides line up with TRBD1. The chain's CDR3 is CASSSGQEGAGYF. The CDR3 nucleotides are TGTGCCAGCAGCTCGGGACAGGAAGGGGCCGGATACTTC.